A single sample is the source of the 27 T cell receptor beta chains below, sequenced in a study of blood T cell repertoires in COVID-19. This table comes from immunoSEQ multiplex PCR, and its TCRdb copy is limited to in-frame clones, with some not included. The data contain about 470,000 clones, around 87% of them singletons. The material sequenced was PBMCs or T cells enriched from blood (not recorded which). These receptor sequences come from a woman aged 18-30 years who had recovered from COVID-19.

The V gene is TRBV2, the J gene TRBJ2-3; D ambiguous. The CDR3 spans 14 residues. Germline loops: CDR1 SNHLY, CDR2 FYNNEI. Trimming cost V 3 bases and J 2 bases, with 9 bases left between them. CDR3 residues: CASSDSSVTDTQYF. The CDR3 DNA follows: TGTGCCAGCAGTGACTCTTCTGTCACAGATACGCAGTATTTT.

The table lists this clone with a few counts. This chain joins TRBV5-1 and TRBJ1-3, with unresolved D. Germline V gene lookup returns CDR1 SGHRS and CDR2 YFSETQ. The ends were cut back, 0 bases at V and 4 bases at J, with 8 bases in the middle. CDR3 length: 14 amino acids. The CDR3 sequence: CASSLEAEGNTIYF. The CDR3 DNA follows: TGCGCCAGCAGCTTGGAGGCGGAGGGAAACACCATATATTTT.

Remarks on this clone: The junction differs from germline at one of its ends, possibly a read error. The J gene is TRBJ2-3, the V gene TRBV4-2; TRBD2 matches at 15 bases. Per the germline V gene, CDR1 is LGHNA and CDR2 is YNFKEQ. This CDR3 is built from 18 residues. CDR3 sequence reads: CASSQDRGLAGGTDTQYF. The DNA of the CDR3 is TGTGCCAGCAGCCAAGATAGGGGACTAGCGGGGGGCACCGATACGCAGTATTTT.

This clone was picked up one time. The rearrangement joins TRBV19 to TRBJ1-6; TRBD1 is a possible D gene (5 bases). This CDR3 is 14 amino acids long. Looked up from germline, CDR1 is LNHDA and CDR2 is SQIVND (reference sequence). Trimming cost V 10 bases and J 7 bases, with 17 bases left between them. The CDR3 region has the DNA TGTGCCACCTCGCCGGGGGTGGGAAATTCACCCCTCCACTTT. Translating it yields CATSPGVGNSPLHF.

This clone was seen a handful of times. The V and J genes are TRBV7-9 and TRBJ2-7; a possible D gene is TRBD2 (5 bases). Trimming took off 4 bases at V and 1 base at J, with 20 bases between the two ends. Germline V gene data show CDR1 as SEHNR and CDR2 as FQNEAQ (reference sequence). The CDR3 totals 17 residues. Here the CDR3 DNA reads TGTGCCAGCAGCTGGGAGAGGCATAGCGCTACTTCCTACGAGCAGTACTTC. The encoded protein is CASSWERHSATSYEQYF.

The rearrangement uses TRBV7-2 and TRBJ2-2; 7 bases align to TRBD1. V trimming: 5 bases; J trimming: 7 bases; junction bases outside the gene matches: 7. The germline V gene encodes CDR1 SGHTA and CDR2 FQGNSA. There are 14 residues in the CDR3. The CDR3 sequence: CASSLQGTDGELFF. The CDR3 DNA sequence: TGTGCCAGCAGCCTACAGGGGACGGACGGGGAGCTGTTTTTT.

The rearrangement joins TRBV28 to TRBJ1-5, with D possibly TRBD1 on 5 matching bases. V was trimmed by 5 bases and J by 5 bases, leaving 19 bases between them. The germline CDR1 and CDR2 sequences are MDHEN and SYDVKM. This CDR3 has 16 residues. The CDR3 coding sequence is TGTGCCAGCAGTCCAGTTGGGGGAGGAGGGGATCAGCCCCAGCATTTT. It specifies CASSPVGGGGDQPQHF. Full variable domain (rest looked up from reference TRBV28 and TRBJ1-5): DVKVTQSSRYLVKRTGEKVFLECVQDMDHENMFWYRQDPGLGLRLIYFSYDVKMKEKGDIPEGYSVSREKKERFSLILESASTNQTSMYLCASSPVGGGGDQPQHFGDGTRLSIL.

The rearrangement joins TRBV23-1 to TRBJ2-7; 7 bases align to TRBD1. TRBV23-1 is an ORF, with its function uncertain. The CDR3 consists of 14 residues. Trimming took 1 base from V and 5 from J; bases not matched to a gene: 5. CDR3 DNA: TGCGCCAGCAGTCAATTTGGGACAGAGGACGAGCAGTACTTC. Protein: CASSQFGTEDEQYF.

This clone has a handful of counts. The rearrangement uses TRBV6-5 and TRBJ1-6, with a tentative D call TRBD1 (5 bases). The CDR3 contains 13 residues. Germline CDR1 reads MNHEY; CDR2 reads SVGAGI. V lost 8 bases to trimming and J lost 10 bases, with 15 bases between them. CDR3 sequence reads: CASGGTIRSPLHF. CDR3 bases: TGTGCCAGCGGGGGGACGATTAGGTCACCCCTCCACTTT.

V and J are TRBV24-1 and TRBJ1-4; D gene uncertain. V shed 9 bases and J shed 5 bases, with 12 bases lying between them. From germline, CDR1 is KGHDR and CDR2 SFDVKD. There are 13 residues in the CDR3. The CDR3 here is CATGREANEKLFF. CDR3 bases: TGTGCCACCGGACGGGAAGCGAATGAAAAACTGTTTTTT.

The V and J genes are TRBV5-4 and TRBJ2-2; TRBD1 aligns across 11 bases. The V and J ends lost 4 bases and 4 bases, in that order; junction bases with no gene match: 6. CDR1 SGHNT and CDR2 YYREEE come from the germline V gene (reference sequence). The CDR3 consists of 16 residues. The CDR3 here is CASSQLGQGATGELFF. The CDR3 nucleotides read TGTGCCAGCAGCCAACTCGGACAGGGGGCCACCGGGGAGCTGTTTTTT.

The genes are TRBV10-1 and TRBJ2-5; a possible D gene is TRBD2 (6 bases). This CDR3 is built from 16 residues. Per the germline V gene, CDR1 is WNHNN and CDR2 is SYGVQD (reference sequence). Trimming pared 0 bases from V and 3 bases from J, leaving 14 bases between. This CDR3 reads CASSESDGGAEETQYF. The CDR3 DNA reads TGCGCCAGCAGTGAGTCTGACGGGGGTGCAGAAGAGACCCAGTACTTC.

The chain employs TRBV2 and TRBJ1-1; 7 bases line up with TRBD1. J lost 5 bases, V lost 5 bases, and 5 bases had no gene match. In germline, CDR1 is SNHLY, CDR2 FYNNEI. CDR3 size: 13 residues. This chain's CDR3 is CASSRQGTTEAFF. In DNA, the CDR3 is TGTGCCAGCAGTCGACAGGGTACGACTGAAGCTTTCTTT.

This clone has only a few counts. The rearrangement uses TRBV15 and TRBJ2-1, with TRBD1 matching 8 bases. CDR3 size: 12 residues. Germline V gene lookup returns CDR1 LNHNV and CDR2 YYDKDF (reference sequence). J was trimmed by 3 bases and V by 9 bases; bases with no gene match: 1. This chain's CDR3 is CATGQGYNEQFF. The CDR3 nucleotides read TGTGCCACTGGACAGGGCTACAATGAGCAGTTCTTC.

The chain couples TRBV2 to TRBJ2-5, with D possibly being TRBD2 (7 bases). V was pared by 2 bases and J by 6 bases, with 16 bases between. The germline V gene has CDR1 SNHLY and CDR2 FYNNEI. The CDR3 spans 15 residues. CDR3 coding DNA: TGTGCCAGCAGTGAATGGGGGGGGCCTGGACAGACCCAGTACTTC. Its translation is CASSEWGGPGQTQYF.

The chain links TRBV7-3 to TRBJ2-2; D may be TRBD1 (6 bases). The germline V gene has CDR1 SGHTA and CDR2 FQGTGA. The CDR3 has 14 amino acids. The ends were cut back, 5 bases at V and 4 bases at J, with 11 bases in the middle. In DNA, the CDR3 is TGTGCCAGCAGCCGACCGACAGGCACCGGGGAGCTGTTTTTT. It is translated as CASSRPTGTGELFF.

V usage is TRBV11-2 and J usage is TRBJ1-1, with TRBD1 identical over 10 bases. With V trimmed by 5 bases and J by 0 bases, 3 bases remained unmatched. Germline V gives CDR1 SGHAT, CDR2 FQNNGV. The CDR3 totals 15 residues. CDR3 in DNA: TGTGCCAGCAGCCTGACAGGGGGCATGAACACTGAAGCTTTCTTT. Its protein is CASSLTGGMNTEAFF.

V and J are TRBV2 and TRBJ2-2; perhaps TRBD1 as D (5 bases). V dropped 7 bases and J dropped 1 base, with 10 bases sitting between them. The CDR3 extends over 14 amino acids. Germline-derived CDR1 and CDR2 are SNHLY and FYNNEI. CDR3 sequence reads: CASKGPENTGELFF. In nucleotides, the CDR3 is TGTGCCAGCAAGGGGCCGGAGAACACCGGGGAGCTGTTTTTT. Full variable domain (missing parts from reference TRBV2 and TRBJ2-2): EPEVTQTPSHQVTQMGQEVILRCVPISNHLYFYWYRQILGQKVEFLVSFYNNEISEKSEIFDDQFSVERPDGSNFTLKIRSTKLEDSAMYFCASKGPENTGELFFGEGSRLTVL.

The chain recombines TRBV7-6 with TRBJ1-1, with 7 nucleotides matching TRBD1. Germline assignment: CDR1 SGHVS and CDR2 FNYEAQ. After removal of 6 bases from V and 0 bases from J, the junction contained 10 bases not matched to a gene. The CDR3 consists of 16 residues. The CDR3 reads CASSVRRQGLNTEAFF. The DNA of the CDR3 is TGTGCCAGCAGTGTAAGACGACAGGGTCTGAACACTGAAGCTTTCTTT.

This sequence joins TRBV4-1 and TRBJ2-3, with TRBD1 identical over 7 bases. With V trimmed by 7 bases and J by 4 bases, 11 bases remained unmatched. Germline CDR1 reads MGHRA; CDR2 reads YSYEKL. The CDR3 totals 15 residues. CDR3 sequence (DNA): TGCGCCAGCACTCCAACAGGGGCTCGGGCAGATACGCAGTATTTT. Encoded protein: CASTPTGARADTQYF.

The genes are TRBV4-1 and TRBJ2-7, with D perhaps matching TRBD1 (6 bases). CDR1 is MGHRA, CDR2 YSYEKL, per germline. CDR3 length: 14 amino acids. V was shortened by 6 bases and J by 1 base, with 13 bases between the two germline ends. Here the CDR3 DNA reads TGCGCCAGCAGTCCGGGACAAAATTCCTACGAGCAGTACTTC. Its protein is CASSPGQNSYEQYF.

The genes are TRBV6-5 and TRBJ2-7, with TRBD1 matching over 7 bases. CDR3 length: 14 residues. From germline, CDR1 is MNHEY and CDR2 SVGAGI. With 8 bases clipped from V and 0 bases from J, the junction kept 7 bases outside the gene matches. CDR3 DNA: TGTGCCAGCGCGGAGACAGGGAGCTCCTACGAGCAGTACTTC. It specifies CASAETGSSYEQYF.

This clone has only a few counts. The J gene is TRBJ2-3, the V gene TRBV2; 8 bases are a match to TRBD1. Germline CDR1 SNHLY, CDR2 FYNNEI. The CDR3 contains 15 residues. J lost 5 bases, V lost 0 bases, and 4 bases had no gene match. The CDR3 spells CASSEAKQGVDTQYF. In nucleotides, the CDR3 is TGTGCCAGCAGTGAAGCGAAACAGGGGGTAGATACGCAGTATTTT.

The CDR3 here is CATSVQPNTEAFF. CDR3 in DNA: TGTGCCACCAGCGTACAGCCGAACACTGAAGCTTTCTTT. The J gene is TRBJ1-1, the V gene TRBV15; no clear D. CDR1 and CDR2 (germline): LNHNV, YYDKDF (reference sequence). The CDR3 is 13 amino acids. Trimming shortened V by 5 bases and J by 1 base, and 8 bases separated the two germline ends.

In its sample, this clone was seen a few times. V and J are TRBV27 and TRBJ2-2, with D maybe TRBD1 (6 bases). Germline-derived CDR1 and CDR2 are MNHEY and SMNVEV (reference sequence). This CDR3 region has 14 residues. V lost 5 bases and J 7 bases, leaving 14 bases between the germline ends. The CDR3 sequence: CASSLRGWVGELFF. CDR3 DNA: TGTGCCAGCAGTCTAAGGGGGTGGGTCGGGGAGCTGTTTTTT.

The chain has TRBV12-3 or TRBV12-4 and TRBJ2-5; D not resolved. Trimming removed 6 bases from V and 4 bases from J, with 6 bases in between. The CDR3 contains 11 residues. CDR3 region: CASSSLETQYF. The CDR3 coding sequence is TGTGCCAGCAGCTCCTTAGAGACCCAGTACTTC.

This clone was detected only once. The CDR3 loop reads CASRDTGDGNTIYF. As DNA, the CDR3 is TGTGCCAGCAGGGATACAGGGGATGGAAACACCATATATTTT. The chain combines TRBV2 with TRBJ1-3; 7 bases are a match to TRBD1. CDR3 length: 14 residues. V was pared by 6 bases and J by 3 bases, with 5 bases of the junction left unmatched. Germline CDR1 reads SNHLY; CDR2 reads FYNNEI.